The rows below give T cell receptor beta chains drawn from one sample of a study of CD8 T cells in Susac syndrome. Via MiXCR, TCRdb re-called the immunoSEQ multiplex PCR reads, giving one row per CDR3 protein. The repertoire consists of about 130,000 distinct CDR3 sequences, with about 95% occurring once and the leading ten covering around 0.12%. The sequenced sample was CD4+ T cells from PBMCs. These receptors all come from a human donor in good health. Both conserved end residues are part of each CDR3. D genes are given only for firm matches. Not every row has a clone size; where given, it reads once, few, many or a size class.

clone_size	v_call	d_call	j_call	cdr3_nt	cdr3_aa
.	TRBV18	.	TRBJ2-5	TGTGCCAGCTCACCGACCGGAGGCGGGCTTCAAGAGACCCAGTACTTC	CASSPTGGGLQETQYF
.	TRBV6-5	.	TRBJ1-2	TGTGCCAGCAGTTTAAAGGGCAGGGGCAGCTATGGCTACACCTTC	CASSLKGRGSYGYTF
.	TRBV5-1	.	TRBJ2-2	TGCGCCAGCAGCTTACGAACCGGGCATCCCGGGGAGCTGTTTTTT	CASSLRTGHPGELFF
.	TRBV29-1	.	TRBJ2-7	TGCAGCGTTGAAGATGGCAGAGTCTACGAGCAGTACTTC	CSVEDGRVYEQYF
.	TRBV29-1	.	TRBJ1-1	TGCAGCGTTGAAGGACGGCTAATGAACACTGAAGCTTTCTTT	CSVEGRLMNTEAFF
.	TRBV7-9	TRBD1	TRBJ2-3	TGTGCCAGCAGCCATAGGGGGCCCGCACTGGATACGCAGTATTTT	CASSHRGPALDTQYF
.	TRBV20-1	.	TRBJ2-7	TGCAGTGCTAGCCCGGAGAGGACCTCCTACGAGCAGTACTTC	CSASPERTSYEQYF
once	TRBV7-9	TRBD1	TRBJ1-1	TGTGCCAGCAGCTTATTACAGGGGGCCTACACTGAAGCTTTCTTT	CASSLLQGAYTEAFF
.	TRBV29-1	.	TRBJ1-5	TGCAGCGTTTCGGGGGGTTATAGCAATCAGCCCCAGCATTTT	CSVSGGYSNQPQHF
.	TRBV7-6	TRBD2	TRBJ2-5	TGTGCCAGCAGCTCCCTAGCGGGAGGGCGGGGAGAGACCCAGTACTTC	CASSSLAGGRGETQYF
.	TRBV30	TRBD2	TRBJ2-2	TGTGCCTGGAGTGTCAGTAGGACTAGCGGGAGCACCGGGGAGCTGTTTTTT	CAWSVSRTSGSTGELFF
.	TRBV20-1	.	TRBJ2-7	TGCAGTGCTTCCAAACACCAAGGCGGACTCGAGCAGTACTTC	CSASKHQGGLEQYF
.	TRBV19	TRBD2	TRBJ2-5	TGTGCCACGAAGCGGGAGTTTCAAGAGACCCAGTACTTC	CATKREFQETQYF
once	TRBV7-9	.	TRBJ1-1	TGTGCCAGCAGCTTAGCAGTTGAAGCTTTCTTT	CASSLAVEAFF
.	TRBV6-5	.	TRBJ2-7	TGTGCCAGCAGTTACGACCGAGGTGGCGAGCAGTACTTC	CASSYDRGGEQYF
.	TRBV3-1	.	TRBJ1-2	TGTGCCAGCAGCCCGAGAAGCTCTAGACTAGCTAACTATGGCTACACCTTC	CASSPRSSRLANYGYTF
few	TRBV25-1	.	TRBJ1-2	TGTGCCAGCAGTGAATCCCGGGGCAAAGGTACTGGCTACACCTTC	CASSESRGKGTGYTF
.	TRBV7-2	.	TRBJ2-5	TGTGCCAGCAGCCCTGTTGGTCGAGGGGAAGAGACCCAGTACTTC	CASSPVGRGEETQYF
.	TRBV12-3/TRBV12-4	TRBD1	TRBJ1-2	TGTGCCAGCAGTGTACCGGGACAGGGTAACTATGGCTACACCTTC	CASSVPGQGNYGYTF
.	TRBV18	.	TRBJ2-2	TGTGCCAGCGGACAATCGAACACCGGGGAGCTGTTTTTT	CASGQSNTGELFF
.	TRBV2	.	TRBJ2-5	TGTGCCAGCAGTGCCACTAGTAGCCGCCGGGGGACCCAGTACTTC	CASSATSSRRGTQYF
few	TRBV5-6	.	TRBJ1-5	TGTGCCAGCAGCTTGGCCGGTCAGCCCCAGCATTTT	CASSLAGQPQHF
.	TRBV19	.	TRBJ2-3	TGTGCCAGTAGTGGACCGGGGAGTGATACGCAGTATTTT	CASSGPGSDTQYF
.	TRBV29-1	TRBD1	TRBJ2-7	TGCAGCGTTGTCAGGGGGACCGAGCAGTACTTC	CSVVRGTEQYF
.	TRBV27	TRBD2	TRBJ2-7	TGTGCCAGCAGTCGGGGAGGGGCCTCCACCTACGAGCAGTACTTC	CASSRGGASTYEQYF
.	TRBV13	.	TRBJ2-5	TGTGCCAGCAGCTTACAGGGGCGAGAGACCCAGTACTTC	CASSLQGRETQYF
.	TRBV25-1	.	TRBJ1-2	TGTGCCAGCAGCGGTTTCTATGGCTACACCTTC	CASSGFYGYTF
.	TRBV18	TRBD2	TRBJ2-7	TGTGCCAGCTCCTTCCCTAGCGGGAGAATCGACGAGCAGTACTTC	CASSFPSGRIDEQYF